The sequence of this T cell receptor beta chain was determined in a study of blood T cell repertoires in COVID-19. The ends were cut back, 1 base at V and 2 bases at J, with 5 bases in the middle. Germline V gene data show CDR1 as SGHAT and CDR2 as FQNNGV. The CDR3 runs 13 residues. Under the authors' procedure: Reference gene primer amplification yielded estimated nucleated cell counts. Sequenced by immunoSEQ multiplex PCR; TCRdb stores in-frame clones only, minus some. D and trimming were read from the DNA, whereas the V and J calls and clone size are those reported in that table. Here the sample spans 95,000 to 150,000 clones, more than 70% being singletons.

The sequencing sample was made of peripheral blood. The origin of this receptor is a human donor in a cohort sampled during active COVID-19. V usage is TRBV11-2 and J usage is TRBJ1-1, with D tentatively TRBD1 (5 bases). CDR3: CASSLGGNTEAFF. In nucleotides, the CDR3 is TGTGCCAGCAGCTTAGGGGGCAACACTGAAGCTTTCTTT.